These T cell receptor beta chains were read from a single sample in a study of read filtering for tumor transcriptome and immune sequencing. TCRdb reprocessed the reads with MiXCR, giving one entry per CDR3 protein. The sample includes approximately 61,000 distinct CDR3 sequences, around 21% of them seen just once. Sequenced input: a population of CD138-negative cells sorted from bone marrow. All receptors derive from a donor at least 40 years old with multiple myeloma. Each CDR3 is given with its conserved first and last residue. Fields, in order: clone size, V gene, J gene, D gene, CDR3 protein, CDR3 DNA. D genes are given only for firm matches. Size values are once, few and many counts, or a class for expanded clones, and some rows have none.

many,TRBV5-1,TRBJ2-1,TRBD2,CASSREGLAGNNEQFF,TGCGCCAGCAGCAGGGAGGGACTAGCGGGGAACAATGAGCAGTTCTTC
many,TRBV10-3,TRBJ2-3,.,CAISRNTDTQYF,TGTGCCATCAGTCGGAACACAGATACGCAGTATTTT
.,TRBV25-1,TRBJ1-1,.,CASSPTNAVNTEAFF,TGTGCCAGCAGCCCAACAAATGCGGTGAACACTGAAGCTTTCTTT
.,TRBV19,TRBJ1-1,.,CASLLGGNTEAFF,TGTGCCAGCTTGCTCGGAGGGAACACTGAAGCTTTCTTT
many,TRBV24-1,TRBJ2-1,TRBD1,CATSDSGTGGWNEQFF,TGTGCCACCAGTGACTCCGGGACAGGGGGGTGGAATGAGCAGTTCTTC
many,TRBV7-2,TRBJ2-3,.,CASGDTQYF,TGTGCCAGCGGGGATACGCAGTATTTT
many,TRBV27,TRBJ2-3,TRBD2,CASSLRAGVTDTQYF,TGTGCCAGCAGTTTACGAGCGGGGGTCACAGATACGCAGTATTTT
many,TRBV20-1,TRBJ2-1,.,CSARGGVDEQFF,TGCAGTGCTAGAGGTGGCGTCGATGAGCAGTTCTTC
.,TRBV7-9,TRBJ2-7,.,CASSLTPVAMMYEQYF,TGTGCCAGCAGCTTAACGCCGGTAGCGATGATGTACGAGCAGTACTTC
many,TRBV18,TRBJ2-6,.,CASSPDSGANVLTF,TGTGCCAGCTCACCTGATTCTGGGGCCAACGTCCTGACTTTC
many,TRBV7-3,TRBJ2-5,.,CASSLVGGAPQETQYF,TGTGCCAGCAGCTTAGTAGGGGGGGCCCCTCAAGAGACCCAGTACTTC
.,TRBV7-2,TRBJ2-3,TRBD1,CASTMDRGRPDTQYF,TGTGCCAGCACCATGGACAGGGGGCGGCCAGATACGCAGTATTTT
.,TRBV18,TRBJ2-3,TRBD2,CASSPSGLAGGTDTQYF,TGTGCCAGCTCCCCCAGTGGACTAGCGGGGGGCACAGATACGCAGTATTTT
many,TRBV2,TRBJ1-6,.,CASSVNQGLEAPLHF,TGTGCCAGCAGTGTTAATCAGGGGTTGGAAGCACCCCTCCACTTT
many,TRBV11-1,TRBJ2-7,TRBD1,CASRTGTDSYEQYF,TGTGCCAGCAGGACCGGGACAGATTCCTACGAGCAGTACTTC
few,TRBV10-3,TRBJ2-3,.,CAIRGGSGSDTQYF,TGTGCCATCCGTGGAGGTTCGGGCTCAGATACGCAGTATTTT
many,TRBV6-5,TRBJ1-4,.,CASSTTVHEKLFF,TGTGCCAGCAGTACGACCGTACATGAAAAACTGTTTTTT